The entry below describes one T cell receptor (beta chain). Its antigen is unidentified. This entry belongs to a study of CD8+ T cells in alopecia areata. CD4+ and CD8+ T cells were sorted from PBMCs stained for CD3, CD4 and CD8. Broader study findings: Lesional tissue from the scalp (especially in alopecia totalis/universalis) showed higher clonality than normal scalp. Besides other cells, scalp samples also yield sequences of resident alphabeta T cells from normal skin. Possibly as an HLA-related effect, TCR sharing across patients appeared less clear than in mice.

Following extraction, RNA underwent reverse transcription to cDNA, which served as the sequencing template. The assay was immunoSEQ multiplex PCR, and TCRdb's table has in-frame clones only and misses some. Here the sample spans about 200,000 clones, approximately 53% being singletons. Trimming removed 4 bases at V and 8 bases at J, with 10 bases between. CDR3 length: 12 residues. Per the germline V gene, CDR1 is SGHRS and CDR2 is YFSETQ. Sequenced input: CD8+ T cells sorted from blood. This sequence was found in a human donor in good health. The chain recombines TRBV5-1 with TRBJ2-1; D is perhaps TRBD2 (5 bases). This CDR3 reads CASSPRADEQFF. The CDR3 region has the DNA TGCGCCAGCAGCCCGAGGGCCGATGAGCAGTTCTTC. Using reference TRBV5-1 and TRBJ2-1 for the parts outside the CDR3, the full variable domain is KAGVTQTPRYLIKTRGQQVTLSCSPISGHRSVSWYQQTPGQGLQFLFEYFSETQRNKGNFPGRFSGRQFSNSRSEMNVSTLELGDSALYLCASSPRADEQFFGPGTRLTVL.